One and the same sample provided the 5 T cell receptor beta chains below, sequenced in a study of T cells in Graves' hyperthyroidism and ophthalmopathy. What was amplified from RNA transcripts were TCR beta CDR3 regions. Carried out on the TCR CDR3, a first-round RT-PCR used the HTBI primer set. TCRdb reprocessed the multiplex PCR reads via MiXCR and lists one record per CDR3 protein. The sample yields hundreds of thousands of distinct CDR3 sequences, around 15% seen once. Sequencing used blood. The origin of the receptors is a woman aged 55-69 years with Graves' ophthalmopathy.

This chain links TRBV20-1 with TRBJ2-1; possibly TRBD2 for D (7 bases). This CDR3 has 11 residues. Trimming pared 7 bases from V and 9 bases from J, leaving 13 bases between. Germline CDR1 reads DFQATT; CDR2 reads SNEGSKA (reference sequence). The CDR3 sequence: CSGRGGSEQFF. The CDR3 coding sequence is TGCAGTGGAAGGGGGGGCAGTGAGCAGTTCTTC.

This sequence joins TRBV14 and TRBJ1-4, with TRBD1 matching over 7 bases. Germline CDR1 reads SGHDN; CDR2 reads FVKESK. The junction had 2 bases not matched to a gene; V was cut back by 1 base and J by 0 bases. This CDR3 contains 16 residues. The CDR3 nucleotides are TGTGCCAGCAGCCAAGGACAGGGACCAACTAATGAAAAACTGTTTTTT. Translating gives CASSQGQGPTNEKLFF.

This clonotype was detected many times. V is TRBV27 and J is TRBJ2-7, with 7 bases that match TRBD2. The CDR3 length is 14 residues. The J segment lost 4 bases and the V segment lost 6 bases, leaving 9 bases of the junction unmatched. Germline CDR1 MNHEY, CDR2 SMNVEV (reference sequence). CDR3: CASSPSGPKYEQYF. In DNA, the CDR3 is TGTGCCAGCAGCCCTAGCGGTCCCAAGTACGAGCAGTACTTC.

This clonotype was counted at least ten times. The CDR3 sequence: CASSYAGSGTDTQYF. The CDR3 DNA reads as TGTGCCAGCAGTTATGCCGGGAGTGGGACAGATACGCAGTATTTT. The chain combines TRBV6-1 with TRBJ2-3, with D tentatively TRBD2 (6 bases). The CDR3 length is 15 residues. V gave up 5 bases and J gave up 3 bases, with 15 bases separating them. CDR1 MNHNS and CDR2 SASEGT come from the germline V gene.

The chain combines TRBV2 with TRBJ1-4, with TRBD1 matching over 9 bases. The CDR3 is made up of 15 amino acids. Germline-derived CDR1 and CDR2 are SNHLY and FYNNEI. V shed 10 bases and J 4 bases; nucleotides not matched to a gene: 10. The CDR3 DNA reads as TGTGCCACCTCCCGGAACAGGGGGCGTAATGAAAAACTGTTTTTT. It yields the protein CATSRNRGRNEKLFF.